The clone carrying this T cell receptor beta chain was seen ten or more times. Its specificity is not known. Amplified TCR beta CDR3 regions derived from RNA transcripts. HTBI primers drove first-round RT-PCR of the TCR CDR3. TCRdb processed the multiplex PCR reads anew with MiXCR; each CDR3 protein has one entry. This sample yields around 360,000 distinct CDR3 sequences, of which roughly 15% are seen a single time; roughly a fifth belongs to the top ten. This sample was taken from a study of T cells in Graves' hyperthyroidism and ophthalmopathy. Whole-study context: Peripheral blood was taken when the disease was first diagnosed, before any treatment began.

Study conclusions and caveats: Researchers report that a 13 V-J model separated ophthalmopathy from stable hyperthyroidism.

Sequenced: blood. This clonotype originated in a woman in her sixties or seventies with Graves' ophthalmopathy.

Written as DNA, the CDR3 is TGTGCCAGCAGCCAAGTGACTAGCCAAGAGACCCAGTACTTC. Its translation: CASSQVTSQETQYF. The chain couples TRBV3-1 to TRBJ2-5; D is possibly TRBD2 (6 bases). The CDR3 sequence is 14 residues long. Trimming removed 1 base from V and 1 base from J, with 7 bases in between. Per germline, CDR1 LGHDT and CDR2 YNNKEL (reference sequence).